This entry describes one TCR beta chain. The target antigen is unknown. TCRdb's table, derived via immunoSEQ multiplex PCR, lists solely in-frame clones and lacks some. The data contain about 150,000 clones, 85% to 95% of them singletons. The ends lost 8 bases at V and 6 bases at J; junction bases unmatched: 8. The germline V gene has CDR1 SGHTA and CDR2 FQGNSA. CDR3 length equals 14 residues. The data belong to a study of OX40 agonist ivuxolimab in advanced cancers. About the study: Those treated in dose escalation had hepatocellular carcinoma, melanoma, renal cell cancer or head and neck cancer.

The study's findings and limits: Not determined was the antigen specificity of the expanded peripheral T cells.

The origin of this receptor is an adult with an advanced solid tumor such as melanoma, head and neck, liver or kidney cancer. The sample here was CD4+ or CD8+ T cells sorted from blood, taken in a trial of the OX40 agonist ivuxolimab. The rearrangement links TRBV7-2 to TRBJ1-2; 11 bases agree with TRBD1. CDR3 sequence reads: CASSRTGGADGYTF. The CDR3, as DNA: TGTGCCAGCTCCCGGACAGGGGGCGCCGATGGCTACACCTTC.